One T cell receptor beta chain is described in this entry. This CDR3 is built from 14 residues. V was cut by 1 base and J by 2 bases, with 8 bases left in between. Germline CDR1 reads SGHTA; CDR2 reads FQGNSA. TCRdb ran MiXCR on the 5' RACE reads and lists one entry per CDR3 protein. This table holds about 42,000 distinct CDR3 sequences, around 6.5% found once. This sample's time point: sample taken at primary tumor resection. No cell sorting; template was whole RNA from tumor, lung tissue or PBMC. 55 to 80 TRACERx patients with early, untreated non-small cell lung cancer donated samples. The data belong to a study of spatial heterogeneity in lung cancer.

Sequencing was performed on PBMCs, taken at surgery. J is TRBJ1-2 and V is TRBV7-2, with D tentatively TRBD1 (5 bases). The receptor was isolated from a female donor with early-stage non-small cell lung cancer. The CDR3 loop reads CASSLDRQNYGYTF. CDR3 nucleotides: TGTGCCAGCAGCTTAGACCGACAGAACTATGGCTACACCTTC.